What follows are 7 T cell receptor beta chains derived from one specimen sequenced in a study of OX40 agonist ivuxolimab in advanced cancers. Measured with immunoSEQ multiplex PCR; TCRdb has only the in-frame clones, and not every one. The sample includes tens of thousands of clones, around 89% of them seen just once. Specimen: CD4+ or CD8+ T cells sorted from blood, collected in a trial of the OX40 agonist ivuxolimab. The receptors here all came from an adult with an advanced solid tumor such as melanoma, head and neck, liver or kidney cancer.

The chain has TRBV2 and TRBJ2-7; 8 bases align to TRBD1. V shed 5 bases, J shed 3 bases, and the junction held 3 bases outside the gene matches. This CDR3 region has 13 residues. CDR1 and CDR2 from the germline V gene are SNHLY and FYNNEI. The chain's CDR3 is CASSPTGGYEQYF. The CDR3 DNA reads TGTGCCAGCAGTCCAACAGGGGGCTACGAGCAGTACTTC.

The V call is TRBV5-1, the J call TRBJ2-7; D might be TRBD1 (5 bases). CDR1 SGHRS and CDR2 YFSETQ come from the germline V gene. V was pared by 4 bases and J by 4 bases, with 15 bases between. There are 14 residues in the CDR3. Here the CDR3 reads CASSLDTDSYEQYF. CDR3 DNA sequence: TGCGCCAGCAGCCTCGATACAGACAGTTACGAGCAGTACTTC.

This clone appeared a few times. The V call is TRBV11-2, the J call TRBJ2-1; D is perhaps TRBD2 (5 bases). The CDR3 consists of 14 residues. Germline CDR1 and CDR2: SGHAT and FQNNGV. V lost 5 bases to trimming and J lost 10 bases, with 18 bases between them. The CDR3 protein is CASSVTSGVGEQFF. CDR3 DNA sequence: TGTGCCAGCAGCGTTACTAGTGGCGTAGGGGAGCAGTTCTTC.

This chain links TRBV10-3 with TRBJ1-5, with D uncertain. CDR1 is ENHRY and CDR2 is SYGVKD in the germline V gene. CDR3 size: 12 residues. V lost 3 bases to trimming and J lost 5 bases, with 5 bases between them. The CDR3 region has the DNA TGTGCCATCAGTGACCCCGATCAGCCCCAGCATTTT. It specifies CAISDPDQPQHF.

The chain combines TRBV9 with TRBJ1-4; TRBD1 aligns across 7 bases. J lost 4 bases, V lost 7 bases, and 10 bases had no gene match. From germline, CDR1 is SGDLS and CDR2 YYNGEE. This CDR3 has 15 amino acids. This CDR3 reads CASCRTGTDNEKLFF. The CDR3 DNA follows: TGTGCCAGCTGCAGAACCGGGACAGATAATGAAAAACTGTTTTTT.

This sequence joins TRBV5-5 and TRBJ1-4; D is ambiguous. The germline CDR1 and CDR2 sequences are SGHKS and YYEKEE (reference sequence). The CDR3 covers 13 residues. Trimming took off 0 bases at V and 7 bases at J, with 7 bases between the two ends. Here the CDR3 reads CASSLASGEKLFF. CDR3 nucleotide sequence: TGTGCCAGCAGCTTGGCTTCGGGTGAAAAACTGTTTTTT.

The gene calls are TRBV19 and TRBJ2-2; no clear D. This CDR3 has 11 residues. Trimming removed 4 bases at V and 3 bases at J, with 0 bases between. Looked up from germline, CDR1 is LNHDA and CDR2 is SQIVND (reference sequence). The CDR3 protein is CASSNTGELFF. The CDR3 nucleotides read TGTGCCAGTAGTAACACCGGGGAGCTGTTTTTT.